This T cell receptor (beta chain) was captured by sequencing in a study of blood T cell repertoires in COVID-19. Study summary: The United States, Italy and Spain were the sources of the acute and convalescent COVID-19 samples.

This CDR3 has 15 residues. Germline CDR1 MNHEY, CDR2 SVGAGI. V was clipped by 6 bases and J by 2 bases; unmatched bases: 8. Under the authors' procedure: Nucleated cell number was recorded as an estimate derived from reference gene primer amplification. Sequenced by immunoSEQ multiplex PCR; TCRdb stores in-frame clones only, minus some. The V and J calls and the clone size are those of that table, but D and trimming were determined from the DNA. The table lists about 190,000 clones, around four fifths of them singletons. The V call is TRBV6-5, the J call TRBJ2-3, with 7 bases identical to TRBD2. The sample consisted of peripheral blood. This TCR came from a woman older than 75 with active or convalescent COVID-19. CDR3 protein: CASRRASGFTDTQYF. The CDR3 DNA reads as TGTGCCAGCAGGAGGGCTAGCGGTTTCACAGATACGCAGTATTTT.